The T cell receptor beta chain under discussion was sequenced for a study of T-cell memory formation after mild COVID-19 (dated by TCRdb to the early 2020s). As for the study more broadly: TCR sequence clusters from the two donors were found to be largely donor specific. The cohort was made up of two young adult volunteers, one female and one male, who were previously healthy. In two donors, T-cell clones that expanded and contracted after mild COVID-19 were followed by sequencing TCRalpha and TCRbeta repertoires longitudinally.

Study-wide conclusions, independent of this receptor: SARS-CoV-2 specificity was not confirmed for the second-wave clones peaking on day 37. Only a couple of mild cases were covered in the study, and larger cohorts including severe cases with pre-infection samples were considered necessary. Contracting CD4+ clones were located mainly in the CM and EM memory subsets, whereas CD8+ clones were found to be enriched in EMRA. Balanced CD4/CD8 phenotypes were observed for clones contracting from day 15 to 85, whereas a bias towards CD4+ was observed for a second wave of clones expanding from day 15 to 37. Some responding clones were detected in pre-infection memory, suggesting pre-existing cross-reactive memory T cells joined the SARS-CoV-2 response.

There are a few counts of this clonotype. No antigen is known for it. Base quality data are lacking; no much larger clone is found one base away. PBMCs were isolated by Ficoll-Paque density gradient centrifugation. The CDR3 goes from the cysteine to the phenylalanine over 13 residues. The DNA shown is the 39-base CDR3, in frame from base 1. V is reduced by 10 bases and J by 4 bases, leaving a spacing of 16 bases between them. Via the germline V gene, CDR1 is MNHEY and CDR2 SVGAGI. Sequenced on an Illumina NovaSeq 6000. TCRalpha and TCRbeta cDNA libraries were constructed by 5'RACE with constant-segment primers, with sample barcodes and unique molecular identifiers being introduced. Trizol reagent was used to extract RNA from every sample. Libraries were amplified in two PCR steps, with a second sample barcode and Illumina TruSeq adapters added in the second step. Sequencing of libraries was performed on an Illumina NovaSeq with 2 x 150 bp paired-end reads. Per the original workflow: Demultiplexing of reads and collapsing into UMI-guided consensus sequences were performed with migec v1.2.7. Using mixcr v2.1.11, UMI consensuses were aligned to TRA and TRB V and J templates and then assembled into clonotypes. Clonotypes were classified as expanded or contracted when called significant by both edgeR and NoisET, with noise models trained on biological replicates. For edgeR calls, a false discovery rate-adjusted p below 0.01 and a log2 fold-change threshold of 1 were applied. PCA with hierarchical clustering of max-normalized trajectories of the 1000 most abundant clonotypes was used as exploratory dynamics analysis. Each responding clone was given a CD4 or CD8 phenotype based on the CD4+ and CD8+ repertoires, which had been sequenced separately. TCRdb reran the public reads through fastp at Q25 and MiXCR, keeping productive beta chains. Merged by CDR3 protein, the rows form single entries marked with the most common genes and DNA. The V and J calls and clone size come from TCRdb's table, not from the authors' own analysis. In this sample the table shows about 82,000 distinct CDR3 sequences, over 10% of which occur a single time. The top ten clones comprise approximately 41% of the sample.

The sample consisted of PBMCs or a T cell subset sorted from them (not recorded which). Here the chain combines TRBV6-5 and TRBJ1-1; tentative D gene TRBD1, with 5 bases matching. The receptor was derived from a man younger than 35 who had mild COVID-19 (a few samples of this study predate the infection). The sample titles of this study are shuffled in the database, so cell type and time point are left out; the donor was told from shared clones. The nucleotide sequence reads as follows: TGTGCCACTCGGACGGGGGGAGGCACTGAAGCTTTCTTT. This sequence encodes CATRTGGGTEAFF.